This passage covers 23 T cell receptor beta chains from one sample sequenced in a study of CXCR3-negative and CXCR3-positive naive CD8 T cells. The antigens these receptors bind are not known. All TRB cDNA libraries came from 5' RACE performed with UMI labels. TCRdb re-called the 5' RACE reads; every CDR3 protein appears as one record, without DNA. This sample's table reports roughly 100,000 distinct CDR3 sequences. Notes on the study in general: CXCR3-positive naive cells had more hydrophobic TRB CDR3s than CXCR3-negative naive cells.

Input material: naive CXCR3+ CD8+ T cells from blood. Subset noted: CD45RO-CCR7+CD27+CD95- naive CD8+ T cells expressing CXCR3 (TNR3+). These receptors were collected from a human donor in good health. Some clones in this sample may be carry-over from other donors' samples.

The J gene is TRBJ2-1, the V gene TRBV29-1; TCRdb's D call of TRBD2 is untestable without DNA. Germline-derived CDR1 and CDR2 are SQVTM and ANQGSEA. The CDR3 sequence is 16 residues long. CDR3 in amino acids: CSVDGLAVSSYNEQFF.

The V gene is TRBV2, the J gene TRBJ2-5; TCRdb's D call of TRBD1 is untestable without DNA. The CDR3 runs to 15 residues. CDR1 is SNHLY, CDR2 FYNNEI, per germline. CDR3 residues: CASSEGQGYQETQYF.

The chain employs TRBV30 and TRBJ2-1. Germline CDR1 is GTSNPN and CDR2 is SVGIG (reference sequence). The CDR3 loop spans 12 amino acids. The CDR3 here is CAWSGLVNEQFF.

The chain recombines TRBV20-1 with TRBJ2-3; TCRdb indicates TRBD2, and absent DNA this call remains unverified. CDR3 size: 13 residues. Germline V CDR1 and CDR2: DFQATT, SNEGSKA (reference sequence). CDR3 loop: CSARSSGPDTQYF.

V gene TRBV5-1 combines with J gene TRBJ2-1; with no DNA, the TCRdb D assignment of TRBD2 cannot be verified. In germline, CDR1 is SGHRS, CDR2 YFSETQ. CDR3 length: 15 amino acids. The CDR3 protein is CASSLITSGGNEQFF.

The rearrangement links TRBV29-1 to TRBJ2-1. Germline-derived CDR1 and CDR2 are SQVTM and ANQGSEA. The length of the CDR3 is 11 residues. This CDR3 is CSHVEYNEQFF.

V is TRBV12-3 or TRBV12-4 and J is TRBJ2-1; the TCRdb call, TRBD2, lacks DNA for checking. The CDR3 is made up of 12 amino acids. CDR3 protein: CASSLAGLEQFF.

The chain uses TRBV20-1 and TRBJ2-2; TCRdb's assignment of TRBD1 cannot be checked, as there is no DNA. Germline lookup yields CDR1 DFQATT and CDR2 SNEGSKA (reference sequence). This CDR3 has 16 amino acids. The CDR3 loop reads CSARDVRGRSTGELFF.

The chain recombines TRBV15 with TRBJ2-3; TCRdb proposes TRBD1, but this gene call is untestable without DNA. The CDR3 is 15 amino acids. The germline CDR1 and CDR2 sequences are LNHNV and YYDKDF (reference sequence). CDR3 protein: CATSEQGPSTDTQYF.

V is TRBV7-9 and J is TRBJ2-2. In germline, CDR1 is SEHNR, CDR2 FQNEAQ (reference sequence). The length of the CDR3 is 14 residues. CDR3 amino acids: CASSVLMNTGELFF.

The chain employs TRBV10-3 and TRBJ2-3. CDR1 is ENHRY, CDR2 SYGVKD, per germline. The CDR3 spans 14 residues. The CDR3 protein is CAIGYEITTDTQYF.

The CDR3 loop is CASSYPVPEEASYEQYF. V and J are TRBV6-6 and TRBJ2-7; checking the TCRdb D call of TRBD1 is not possible without DNA. This CDR3 is built from 17 residues. Germline V gives CDR1 MNHNY, CDR2 SVGAGI (reference sequence).

V usage is TRBV4-1 and J usage is TRBJ2-7. The CDR3 length is 16 residues. Germline loops: CDR1 MGHRA, CDR2 YSYEKL. The CDR3 here is CASSQEWYPSSYEQYF.

The CDR3 is CASSLDREAFF. The genes are TRBV12-3 or TRBV12-4 and TRBJ1-1; TCRdb's D call of TRBD1 is untestable without DNA. CDR3 length: 11 residues.

The chain couples TRBV12-3 or TRBV12-4 to TRBJ2-7; TCRdb reports TRBD1, a call that lacks DNA to check it against. The CDR3 has 13 amino acids. Here the CDR3 reads CASSWDGPYEQYF.

This rearrangement joins TRBV4-1 to TRBJ1-1. The length of the CDR3 is 13 residues. CDR1 and CDR2 (germline): MGHRA, YSYEKL. The CDR3 loop is CASSQDMAVEAFF.

The chain links TRBV21-1 to TRBJ2-1; the TCRdb D gene call, TRBD1, has no DNA to confirm it. TRBV21-1 is a recognized pseudogene. This CDR3 has 20 residues. CDR3 region: CASSKRGAETGIGEPHEQFF.

The chain links TRBV7-9 to TRBJ2-1. The CDR3 extends over 14 amino acids. Germline CDR1 is SEHNR and CDR2 is FQNEAQ (reference sequence). The CDR3 reads CASSLVGSHNEQFF.

This chain joins TRBV4-1 and TRBJ1-5; the TCRdb D gene call, TRBD1, has no DNA to confirm it. The CDR3 runs 15 residues. Germline V gene sequence: CDR1 MGHRA, CDR2 YSYEKL. The CDR3 protein is CASSPLRTDGRPQHF.

The rearrangement uses TRBV6-5 and TRBJ1-2; the D gene TCRdb calls, TRBD1, cannot be checked with no DNA. The length of the CDR3 is 13 residues. From germline, CDR1 is MNHEY and CDR2 SVGAGI. CDR3 sequence reads: CASSYAGGHGYTF.

The chain links TRBV7-2 to TRBJ2-2; TCRdb's assignment of TRBD2 cannot be checked, as there is no DNA. Germline assignment: CDR1 SGHTA and CDR2 FQGNSA. The CDR3 loop spans 18 amino acids. The CDR3 loop is CASSLATSGGYYTGELFF.

The chain carries TRBV11-3 and TRBJ2-3; TCRdb designates TRBD2, a call that cannot be tested without DNA. The CDR3 totals 14 residues. Germline-derived CDR1 and CDR2 are SGHNT and YENEEA. CDR3 loop: CASSPQWESDTQYF.

V gene TRBV15 combines with J gene TRBJ2-1. Germline assignment: CDR1 LNHNV and CDR2 YYDKDF (reference sequence). The CDR3 contains 14 residues. This CDR3 is CATGTESSYNEQFF.